This T cell receptor (beta chain) was obtained from a study of T cell responses to AZD1222 COVID-19 vaccine. The CDR3 spans 19 residues. The germline gives CDR1 SGHRS, CDR2 YFSETQ. With 0 bases clipped from V and 3 bases from J, the junction kept 17 bases outside the gene matches. Repertoires were generated with immunoSEQ multiplex PCR, while TCRdb's copy carries only in-frame clones and drops some. The data contain about 42,000 clones, about 87% of them singletons. Study outcomes and limitations: Regions left unmutated in variants are reportedly the target of nearly half of spike-specific TCRs. Vaccine-related CD4 TCRs covered spike, predominating at 160-218 and 743-854.

Details on this clone: Its specificity is unknown.

The J gene is TRBJ1-1, the V gene TRBV5-1; 7 bases align to TRBD1. This sequence originates from an adult who received the AZD1222 COVID-19 vaccine. Specimen: peripheral blood, collected 28 days after the second AZD1222 dose. CDR3 in DNA: TGCGCCAGCAGCTTGGCAGTTAGGACAGGCCCTGGATCTGACACTGAAGCTTTCTTT. Translating gives CASSLAVRTGPGSDTEAFF.